These 32 T cell receptor beta chains were all obtained from the same sample, sequenced in a study of cytotoxic CD8 clonotypes in ibrutinib-treated CLL. The assay was immunoSEQ multiplex PCR, and TCRdb's table has in-frame clones only and misses some. The sample has around 250,000 clones, 70% seen once. The sample consisted of PBMCs, taken after 24 months of ibrutinib treatment. Every receptor here comes from a human donor with chronic lymphocytic leukemia.

The chain is built from TRBV19 and TRBJ1-1; the D gene is possibly TRBD1 (5 bases). Germline lookup yields CDR1 LNHDA and CDR2 SQIVND (reference sequence). The CDR3 consists of 12 residues. V shed 5 bases and J shed 11 bases, with 15 bases lying between them. CDR3 loop: CASSPQGAAAFF. CDR3 nucleotide sequence: TGTGCCAGTAGTCCCCAAGGGGCAGCGGCTTTCTTT.

This clone is a singleton in its sample. The genes are TRBV28 and TRBJ1-4, with TRBD1 as a possible D gene (5 bases). V was shortened by 2 bases and J by 11 bases, with 12 bases between the two germline ends. In germline, CDR1 is MDHEN, CDR2 SYDVKM. The CDR3 spans 13 residues. The CDR3 DNA is TGTGCCAGCAGTTTAAAGTGGCCAGGGAAACTGTTTTTT. Translating gives CASSLKWPGKLFF. Drawing the rest from reference TRBV28 and TRBJ1-4, the complete variable domain is DVKVTQSSRYLVKRTGEKVFLECVQDMDHENMFWYRQDPGLGLRLIYFSYDVKMKEKGDIPEGYSVSREKKERFSLILESASTNQTSMYLCASSLKWPGKLFFGSGTQLSVL.

The V gene is TRBV20-1, the J gene TRBJ2-7; D is possibly TRBD1 (5 bases). Germline lookup yields CDR1 DFQATT and CDR2 SNEGSKA (reference sequence). CDR3 length: 11 amino acids. Trimming removed 7 bases from V and 10 bases from J, with 17 bases in between. In nucleotides, the CDR3 is TGCAGTGTCAGGATAGGACACAGCCAGTACTTC. Its protein product is CSVRIGHSQYF.

The rearrangement links TRBV6-1 to TRBJ2-1; no clear D. The CDR3 covers 12 residues. Per germline, CDR1 MNHNS and CDR2 SASEGT. Trimming took off 2 bases at V and 4 bases at J, with 3 bases between the two ends. The CDR3 is CASSEFYNEQFF. In DNA form, the CDR3 reads TGTGCCAGCAGTGAATTTTACAATGAGCAGTTCTTC.

The chain is built from TRBV19 and TRBJ1-2; unclear D gene. CDR1 is LNHDA and CDR2 is SQIVND in the germline V gene (reference sequence). This CDR3 has 13 amino acids. Trimming cost V 6 bases and J 4 bases, with 12 bases left between them. The CDR3 coding sequence is TGTGCCAGTAGGGGCAGCGCGCTCTATGGCTACACCTTC. Protein product: CASRGSALYGYTF.

The rearrangement joins TRBV5-1 to TRBJ1-3, with TRBD1 matching over 8 bases. Trimming removed 0 bases from V and 0 bases from J; junction bases left unmatched: 5. The CDR3 totals 17 residues. Germline CDR1 reads SGHRS; CDR2 reads YFSETQ. CDR3: CASSLEGQASSGNTIYF. DNA of the CDR3: TGCGCCAGCAGCTTGGAGGGACAGGCCAGCTCTGGAAACACCATATATTTT.

The CDR3 sequence is CASSANIDEQYF. Here the CDR3 DNA reads TGTGCCAGCAGCGCGAACATTGACGAGCAGTACTTC. This rearrangement joins TRBV7-9 to TRBJ2-7; D unresolved. V was cut by 5 bases and J by 5 bases, with 10 bases left in between. Germline CDR1 reads SEHNR; CDR2 reads FQNEAQ (reference sequence). This CDR3 is 12 amino acids long.

The chain is built from TRBV7-2 and TRBJ1-5; 10 bases map to TRBD1. The CDR3 runs 14 residues. CDR1 is SGHTA and CDR2 is FQGNSA in the germline V gene. Trimming cost V 1 base and J 9 bases; bases outside gene matches: 3. The CDR3: CASSLGQGAWPQHF. The CDR3 DNA sequence: TGTGCCAGCAGCTTAGGACAGGGGGCATGGCCCCAGCATTTT.

This clone appeared once. The chain couples TRBV2 to TRBJ1-5, with 9 positions matching TRBD1. In germline, CDR1 is SNHLY, CDR2 FYNNEI. The CDR3 has 14 amino acids. The ends lost 7 bases at V and 5 bases at J; junction bases unmatched: 6. The CDR3 nucleotides read TGTGCCAGCAAGACGGACAGGGGACATCAGCCCCAGCATTTT. Protein sequence: CASKTDRGHQPQHF.

The chain carries TRBV7-8 and TRBJ1-2, with D perhaps TRBD1 (5 bases). Between the trimmed V and J ends, which lost 6 bases and 4 bases, there was a span of 15 bases. This CDR3 has 14 residues. CDR1 and CDR2 from the germline V gene are SGHVS and FQNEAQ. CDR3 amino acids: CASSARDLGYGYTF. DNA of the CDR3: TGTGCCAGCAGTGCCAGGGACCTAGGCTATGGCTACACCTTC.

The chain recombines TRBV4-3 with TRBJ1-4; D is possibly TRBD1 (5 bases). Germline values: CDR1 LGHNA, CDR2 YSLEER. V lost 0 bases, J lost 7 bases, and 15 bases lay in between. This CDR3 region has 16 residues. The chain's CDR3 is CASSQEYAGKGEKLFF. CDR3 nucleotide sequence: TGCGCCAGCAGCCAAGAGTACGCAGGGAAGGGTGAAAAACTGTTTTTT.

The J gene is TRBJ2-7, the V gene TRBV6-5; D remains ambiguous. V was pared by 10 bases and J by 3 bases, with 19 bases between. The CDR3 has 14 residues. Germline V lookup: CDR1 MNHEY, CDR2 SVGAGI. The CDR3 nucleotides read TGTGCCACCACTGATGTGAGGTTCGGCTACGAGCAGTACTTC. Protein sequence: CATTDVRFGYEQYF.

This chain connects TRBV19 to TRBJ1-3; D gene unclear. The germline CDR1 and CDR2 sequences are LNHDA and SQIVND (reference sequence). CDR3 length: 15 amino acids. V lost 6 bases and J 3 bases, leaving 15 bases between the germline ends. CDR3 sequence: CASRSEGVDGNTIYF. The CDR3 DNA sequence: TGTGCCAGTAGATCAGAGGGAGTGGATGGAAACACCATATATTTT.

This clone has just one count. V and J are TRBV13 and TRBJ2-3; 10 nucleotides line up with TRBD2. The CDR3 consists of 17 residues. Germline V gene lookup returns CDR1 PRHDT and CDR2 FYEKMQ (reference sequence). The J segment lost 4 bases and the V segment lost 1 base, leaving 8 bases of the junction unmatched. In nucleotides, the CDR3 is TGTGCCAGCAGCTTAGAGGGGGCTAGCGGGAGCTCAGATACGCAGTATTTT. It yields the protein CASSLEGASGSSDTQYF.

J is TRBJ2-3 and V is TRBV9; no clear D. CDR3 size: 12 residues. The V end was cut by 2 bases, the J end by 4 bases, with 5 bases between. Germline loops: CDR1 SGDLS, CDR2 YYNGEE. The CDR3 sequence: CASSVSADTQYF. The CDR3 nucleotides are TGTGCCAGCAGCGTTTCAGCAGATACGCAGTATTTT.

The rearrangement joins TRBV7-3 to TRBJ2-5; no clear D. The CDR3 covers 13 residues. Germline V gene lookup returns CDR1 SGHTA and CDR2 FQGTGA. V dropped 4 bases and J dropped 0 bases, with 6 bases sitting between them. CDR3 region: CASSSLYQETQYF. In DNA form, the CDR3 reads TGTGCCAGCAGCTCCTTATACCAAGAGACCCAGTACTTC.

The table lists this clone with a few counts. The V call is TRBV4-3, the J call TRBJ1-5, with unresolved D. Trimming pared 0 bases from V and 1 base from J, leaving 7 bases between. The germline V gene has CDR1 LGHNA and CDR2 YSLEER. There are 15 residues in the CDR3. The CDR3 spells CASSQDRQSNQPQHF. The CDR3 DNA reads TGCGCCAGCAGCCAAGATAGACAAAGCAATCAGCCCCAGCATTTT.

The chain recombines TRBV28 with TRBJ2-7; 7 bases line up with TRBD2. V lost 5 bases to trimming and J lost 3 bases; unmatched junction nucleotides: 13. Germline values: CDR1 MDHEN, CDR2 SYDVKM. CDR3 length: 16 amino acids. CDR3 protein: CASSPPGLGKSYEQYF. In DNA form, the CDR3 reads TGTGCCAGCAGTCCGCCCGGACTAGGAAAAAGCTACGAGCAGTACTTC.

This clone was seen a handful of times. This rearrangement joins TRBV7-3 to TRBJ2-1; D not resolved. Trimming removed 5 bases from V and 7 bases from J, with 15 bases in between. The CDR3 consists of 14 residues. CDR1 and CDR2 from the germline V gene are SGHTA and FQGTGA. The chain's CDR3 is CASSGSGFPNEQFF. The CDR3 DNA is TGTGCCAGCAGCGGTTCAGGCTTCCCTAATGAGCAGTTCTTC.

CDR3 in DNA: TGTGCCAGCAGTCATGCACCGGGCAGGGGCCAAGAGACCCAGTACTTC. It yields the protein CASSHAPGRGQETQYF. J is TRBJ2-5 and V is TRBV28, with a weak D call TRBD1 (6 bases). Trimming took 5 bases from V and 1 from J, leaving 17 bases between them. Germline assignment: CDR1 MDHEN and CDR2 SYDVKM. The CDR3 length is 16 residues.

The chain uses TRBV30 and TRBJ1-1; 9 bases line up with TRBD1. Germline values: CDR1 GTSNPN, CDR2 SVGIG (reference sequence). CDR3 length equals 12 residues. J was trimmed by 7 bases and V by 4 bases; bases with no gene match: 4. This chain's CDR3 is CAWNTGGSEAFF. The CDR3, as DNA: TGTGCCTGGAATACAGGGGGCAGTGAAGCTTTCTTT. The complete variable domain, with remaining parts taken from reference TRBV30 and TRBJ1-1, reads SQTIHQWPATLVQPVGSPLSLECTVEGTSNPNLYWYRQAAGRGLQLLFYSVGIGQISSEVPQNLSASRPQDRQFILSSKKLLLSDSGFYLCAWNTGGSEAFFGQGTRLTVV.

The rearrangement joins TRBV11-1 to TRBJ2-2; TRBD2 agrees at 7 bases. This CDR3 has 15 residues. J gave up 1 base and V 7 bases, and 6 bases lay outside the gene matches. Germline values: CDR1 SGHAT, CDR2 FQDESV (reference sequence). In DNA form, the CDR3 reads TGTGCCAGCAACGAGCTAGCGGAGAACACCGGGGAGCTGTTTTTT. As protein: CASNELAENTGELFF.

V and J are TRBV21-1 and TRBJ2-3; the table's D call, TRBD1, was not checked against the DNA. TRBV21-1 is assigned pseudogene status. This CDR3 is built from 14 residues. The CDR3 region has the DNA TGTGCCAGCAGCAATCCACGGTGCACAGATACGCGGTATTTT. Amino acids: CASSNPRCTDTRYF.

The chain combines TRBV27 with TRBJ2-2; D ambiguous. This CDR3 comprises 13 residues. Trimming left V 5 bases short and J 1 base short, with 5 bases between. Germline CDR1 MNHEY, CDR2 SMNVEV (reference sequence). The CDR3 reads CASSPVNTGELFF. Written as DNA, the CDR3 is TGTGCCAGCAGTCCAGTGAACACCGGGGAGCTGTTTTTT.

The rearrangement uses TRBV5-1 and TRBJ2-5; no clear D. This CDR3 comprises 15 residues. Trimming pared 4 bases from V and 1 base from J, leaving 14 bases between. CDR1 is SGHRS, CDR2 YFSETQ, per germline. The CDR3 loop reads CASSPTGGTQETQYF. DNA of the CDR3: TGCGCCAGCAGCCCGACCGGCGGAACCCAAGAGACCCAGTACTTC.

The chain combines TRBV11-2 with TRBJ1-2, with 7 positions matching TRBD1. The germline CDR1 and CDR2 sequences are SGHAT and FQNNGV. The CDR3 contains 13 residues. Trimming cost V 6 bases and J 5 bases; bases outside gene matches: 6. CDR3 DNA sequence: TGTGCCAGCAGTAGCGGGACAGCGTATGGCTACACCTTC. Protein product: CASSSGTAYGYTF.

V and J are TRBV6-6 and TRBJ2-3; no reliable D call. This CDR3 has 14 amino acids. The germline V gene encodes CDR1 MNHNY and CDR2 SVGAGI (reference sequence). V shed 8 bases and J shed 2 bases, with 14 bases lying between them. This CDR3 reads CASENPPITDTQYF. Here the CDR3 DNA reads TGTGCCAGCGAGAATCCACCCATCACAGATACGCAGTATTTT.

The chain uses TRBV6-6 and TRBJ2-3; 12 bases match TRBD2. Germline CDR1 MNHNY, CDR2 SVGAGI (reference sequence). V trimming: 6 bases; J trimming: 5 bases; junction bases outside the gene matches: 6. The CDR3 contains 15 residues. Written as DNA, the CDR3 is TGTGCCAGCAGACACCCGGGACTAGCGGGAGATACGCAGTATTTT. It specifies CASRHPGLAGDTQYF.

The chain combines TRBV5-1 with TRBJ2-7; TRBD1 or TRBD2 may be the D gene (5 bases each). Trimming pared 6 bases from V and 0 bases from J, leaving 13 bases between. Germline V CDR1 and CDR2: SGHRS, YFSETQ. This CDR3 has 14 residues. The CDR3 loop is CASMDGTISYEQYF. Here the CDR3 DNA reads TGCGCCAGCATGGATGGGACGATCTCCTACGAGCAGTACTTC.

The V gene is TRBV20-1, the J gene TRBJ2-1, with a possible D match to TRBD2 (5 bases). The CDR3 covers 11 residues. Germline CDR1 reads DFQATT; CDR2 reads SNEGSKA (reference sequence). Trimming left V 7 bases short and J 6 bases short, with 10 bases between. The CDR3 region has the DNA TGCAGTGATGAAGGACTCAATGAGCAGTTCTTC. This encodes CSDEGLNEQFF.

This clone was counted only a few times. The chain carries TRBV19 and TRBJ1-2, with D unresolved. V lost 1 base and J lost 5, with 8 bases in between. The CDR3 has 13 amino acids. The germline V gene encodes CDR1 LNHDA and CDR2 SQIVND (reference sequence). The CDR3 DNA is TGTGCCAGTAGTATAGGCCAGATATATGGCTACACCTTC. It is translated as CASSIGQIYGYTF.

V and J are TRBV29-1 and TRBJ1-2; D ambiguous. Trimming removed 7 bases from V and 4 bases from J, with 19 bases in between. The germline V gene has CDR1 SQVTM and CDR2 ANQGSEA. The CDR3 is made up of 14 amino acids. The CDR3, as DNA: TGCAGCGGTATGGTCGACCCAGCTTCCTATGGCTACACCTTC. Translating gives CSGMVDPASYGYTF.